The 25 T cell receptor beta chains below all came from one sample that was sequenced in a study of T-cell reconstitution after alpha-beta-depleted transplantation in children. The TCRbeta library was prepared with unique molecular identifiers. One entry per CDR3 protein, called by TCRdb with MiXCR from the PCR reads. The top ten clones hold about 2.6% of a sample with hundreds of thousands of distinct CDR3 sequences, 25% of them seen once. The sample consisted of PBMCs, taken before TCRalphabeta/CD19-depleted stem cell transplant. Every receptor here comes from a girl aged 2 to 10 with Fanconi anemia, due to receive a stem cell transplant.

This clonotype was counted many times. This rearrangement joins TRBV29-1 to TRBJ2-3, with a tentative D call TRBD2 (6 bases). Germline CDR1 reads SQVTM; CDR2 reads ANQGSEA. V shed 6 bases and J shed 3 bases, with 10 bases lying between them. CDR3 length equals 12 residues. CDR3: CSVKSGTDTQYF. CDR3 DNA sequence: TGCAGCGTCAAAAGCGGGACAGATACGCAGTATTTT.

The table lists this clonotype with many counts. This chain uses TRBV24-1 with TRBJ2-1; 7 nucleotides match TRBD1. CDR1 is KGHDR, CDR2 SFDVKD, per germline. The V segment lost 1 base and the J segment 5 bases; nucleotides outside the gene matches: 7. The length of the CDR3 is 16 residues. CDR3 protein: CATSDLLPGTDNEQFF. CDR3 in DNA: TGTGCCACCAGTGATTTACTCCCCGGGACAGACAATGAGCAGTTCTTC.

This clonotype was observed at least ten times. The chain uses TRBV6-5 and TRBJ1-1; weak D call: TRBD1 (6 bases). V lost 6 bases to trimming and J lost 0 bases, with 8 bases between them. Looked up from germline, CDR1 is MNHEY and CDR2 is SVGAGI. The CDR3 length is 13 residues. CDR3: CASRTGMNTEAFF. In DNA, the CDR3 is TGTGCCAGCAGAACAGGGATGAACACTGAAGCTTTCTTT.

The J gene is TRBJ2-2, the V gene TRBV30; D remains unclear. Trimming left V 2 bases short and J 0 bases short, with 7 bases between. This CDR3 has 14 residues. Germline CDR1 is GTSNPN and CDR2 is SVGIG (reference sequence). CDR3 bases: TGTGCCTGGAGTTGGACCTCGAACACCGGGGAGCTGTTTTTT. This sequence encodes CAWSWTSNTGELFF.

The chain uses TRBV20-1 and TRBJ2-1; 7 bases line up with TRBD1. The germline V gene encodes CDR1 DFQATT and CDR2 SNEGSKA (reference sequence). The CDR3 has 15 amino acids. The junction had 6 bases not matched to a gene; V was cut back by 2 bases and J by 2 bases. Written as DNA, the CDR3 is TGCAGTGCTAGACCTGGACAGGCGACCTACAATGAGCAGTTCTTC. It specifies CSARPGQATYNEQFF.

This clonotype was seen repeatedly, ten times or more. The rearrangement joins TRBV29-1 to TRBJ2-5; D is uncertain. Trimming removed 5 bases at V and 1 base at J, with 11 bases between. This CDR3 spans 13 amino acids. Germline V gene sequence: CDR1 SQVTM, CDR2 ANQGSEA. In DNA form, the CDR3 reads TGCAGCGTTCTTCTGCCAGGCCAAGAGACCCAGTACTTC. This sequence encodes CSVLLPGQETQYF. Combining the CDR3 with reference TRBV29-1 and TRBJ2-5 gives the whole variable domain SAVISQKPSRDICQRGTSLTIQCQVDSQVTMMFWYRQQPGQSLTLIATANQGSEATYESGFVIDKFPISRPNLTFSTLTVSNMSPEDSSIYLCSVLLPGQETQYFGPGTRLLVL.

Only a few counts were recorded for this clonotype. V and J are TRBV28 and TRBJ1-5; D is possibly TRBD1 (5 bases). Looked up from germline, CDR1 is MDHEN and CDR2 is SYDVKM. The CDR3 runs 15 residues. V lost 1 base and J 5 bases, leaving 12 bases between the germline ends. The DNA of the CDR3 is TGTGCCAGCAGTTTATTTGAACAGGATGATCAGCCCCAGCATTTT. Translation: CASSLFEQDDQPQHF. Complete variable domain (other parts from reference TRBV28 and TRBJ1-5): DVKVTQSSRYLVKRTGEKVFLECVQDMDHENMFWYRQDPGLGLRLIYFSYDVKMKEKGDIPEGYSVSREKKERFSLILESASTNQTSMYLCASSLFEQDDQPQHFGDGTRLSIL.

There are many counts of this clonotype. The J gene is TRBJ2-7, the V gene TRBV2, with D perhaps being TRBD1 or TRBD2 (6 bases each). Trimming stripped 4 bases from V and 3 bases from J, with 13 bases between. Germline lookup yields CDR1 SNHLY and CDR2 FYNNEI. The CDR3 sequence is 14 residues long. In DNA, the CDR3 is TGTGCCAGCAGTGGAAAGGGGGGTTACTACGAGCAGTACTTC. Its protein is CASSGKGGYYEQYF.

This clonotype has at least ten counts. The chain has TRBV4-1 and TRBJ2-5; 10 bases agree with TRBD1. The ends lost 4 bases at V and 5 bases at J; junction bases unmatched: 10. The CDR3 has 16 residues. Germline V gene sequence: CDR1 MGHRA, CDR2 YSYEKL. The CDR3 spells CASSRRQGAVGETQYF. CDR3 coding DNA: TGCGCCAGCAGCCGAAGACAGGGGGCAGTAGGGGAGACCCAGTACTTC.

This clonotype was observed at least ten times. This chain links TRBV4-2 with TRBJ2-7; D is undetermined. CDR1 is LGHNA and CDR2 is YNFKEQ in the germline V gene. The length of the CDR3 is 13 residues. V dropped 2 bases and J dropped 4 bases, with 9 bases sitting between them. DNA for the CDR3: TGTGCCAGCAGCCAAAATCTCTTTTACGAGCAGTACTTC. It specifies CASSQNLFYEQYF.

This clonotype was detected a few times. CDR3 residues: CASSLVGRDYEQYF. The CDR3 DNA reads as TGTGCCAGCAGCTTAGTCGGCAGGGACTACGAGCAGTACTTC. The chain couples TRBV7-8 to TRBJ2-7, with TRBD1 as a possible D gene (5 bases). Per the germline V gene, CDR1 is SGHVS and CDR2 is FQNEAQ. Trimming left V 1 base short and J 3 bases short, with 10 bases between. The CDR3 runs 14 residues.

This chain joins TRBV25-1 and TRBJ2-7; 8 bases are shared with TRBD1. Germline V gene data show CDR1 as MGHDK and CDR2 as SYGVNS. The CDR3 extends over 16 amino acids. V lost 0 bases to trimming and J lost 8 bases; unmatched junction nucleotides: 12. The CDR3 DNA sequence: TGTGCCAGCAGTGAATATTCTGCCGGGACAGGAGATCAGCAGTACTTC. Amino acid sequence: CASSEYSAGTGDQQYF.

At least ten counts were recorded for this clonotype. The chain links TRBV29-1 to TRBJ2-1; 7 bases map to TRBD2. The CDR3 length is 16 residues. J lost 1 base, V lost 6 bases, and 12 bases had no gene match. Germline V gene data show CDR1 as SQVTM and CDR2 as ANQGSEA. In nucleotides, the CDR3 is TGCAGCGTGAGACCCGTCTCGGGGGGTTCCTACAATGAGCAGTTCTTC. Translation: CSVRPVSGGSYNEQFF.

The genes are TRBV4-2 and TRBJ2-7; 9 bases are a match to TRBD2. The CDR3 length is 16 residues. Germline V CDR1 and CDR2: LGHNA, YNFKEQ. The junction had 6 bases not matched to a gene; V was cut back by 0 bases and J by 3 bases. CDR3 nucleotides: TGTGCCAGCAGCCAAGATCTTGAGCGGGGGGTCTACGAGCAGTACTTC. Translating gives CASSQDLERGVYEQYF.

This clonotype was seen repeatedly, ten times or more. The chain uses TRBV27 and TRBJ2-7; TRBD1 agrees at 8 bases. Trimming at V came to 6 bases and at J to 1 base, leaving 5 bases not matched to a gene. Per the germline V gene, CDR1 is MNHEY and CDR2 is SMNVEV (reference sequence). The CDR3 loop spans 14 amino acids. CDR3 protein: CASRTWDRSYEQYF. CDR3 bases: TGTGCCAGCAGAACCTGGGACAGGTCCTACGAGCAGTACTTC.

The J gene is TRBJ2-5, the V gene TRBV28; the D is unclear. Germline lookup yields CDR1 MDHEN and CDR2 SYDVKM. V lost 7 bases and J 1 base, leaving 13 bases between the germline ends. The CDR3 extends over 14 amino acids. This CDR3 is CASKSLGFQETQYF. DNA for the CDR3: TGTGCCAGCAAATCTCTCGGGTTCCAAGAGACCCAGTACTTC.

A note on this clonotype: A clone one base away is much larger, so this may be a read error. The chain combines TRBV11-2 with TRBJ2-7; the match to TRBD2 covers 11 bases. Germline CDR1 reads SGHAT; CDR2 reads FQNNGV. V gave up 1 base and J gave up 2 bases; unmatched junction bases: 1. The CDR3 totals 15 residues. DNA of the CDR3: TGTGCCAGCAGCTTAGTTAGCGGGGGGGCCTACGAGCAGTACTTC. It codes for CASSLVSGGAYEQYF.

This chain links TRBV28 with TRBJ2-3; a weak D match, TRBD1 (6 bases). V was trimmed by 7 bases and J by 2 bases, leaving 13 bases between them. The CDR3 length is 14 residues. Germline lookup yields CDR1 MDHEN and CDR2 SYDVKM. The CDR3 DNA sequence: TGTGCCAGCATCGAGGGGACATTCACAGATACGCAGTATTTT. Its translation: CASIEGTFTDTQYF.

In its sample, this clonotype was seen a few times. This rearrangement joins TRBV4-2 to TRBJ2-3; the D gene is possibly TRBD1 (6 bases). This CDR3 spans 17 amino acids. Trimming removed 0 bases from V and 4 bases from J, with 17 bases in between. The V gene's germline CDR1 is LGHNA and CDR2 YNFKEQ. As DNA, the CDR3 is TGTGCCAGCAGCCAAGAGTCGACAGGAATTGTAGCAGATACGCAGTATTTT. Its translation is CASSQESTGIVADTQYF.

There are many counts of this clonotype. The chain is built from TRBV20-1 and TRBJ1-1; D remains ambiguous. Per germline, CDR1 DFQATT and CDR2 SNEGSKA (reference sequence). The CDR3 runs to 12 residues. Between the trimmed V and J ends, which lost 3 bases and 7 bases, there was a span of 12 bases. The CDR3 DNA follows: TGCAGTGCTAGTTTGAGAGTTGGTGAAGCTTTCTTT. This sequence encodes CSASLRVGEAFF.

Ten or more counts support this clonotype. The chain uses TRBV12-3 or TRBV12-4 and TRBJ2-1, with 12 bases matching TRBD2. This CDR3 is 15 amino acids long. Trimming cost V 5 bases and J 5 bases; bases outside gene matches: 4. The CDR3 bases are TGTGCCAGCAGTCCTAGCGGGAGGGCTGACAATGAGCAGTTCTTC. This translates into CASSPSGRADNEQFF.

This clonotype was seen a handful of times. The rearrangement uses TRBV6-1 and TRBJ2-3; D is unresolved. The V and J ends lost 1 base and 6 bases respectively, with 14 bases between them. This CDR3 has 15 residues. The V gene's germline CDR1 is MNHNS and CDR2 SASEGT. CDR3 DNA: TGTGCCAGCAGTGAAGGCGGCTTTACGAAGGATACGCAGTATTTT. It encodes CASSEGGFTKDTQYF.

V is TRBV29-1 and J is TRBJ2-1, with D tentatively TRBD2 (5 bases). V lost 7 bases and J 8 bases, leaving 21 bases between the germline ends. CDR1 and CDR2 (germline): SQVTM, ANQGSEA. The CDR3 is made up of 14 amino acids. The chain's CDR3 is CSAVQWTASDEQFF. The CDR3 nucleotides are TGCAGCGCCGTCCAATGGACTGCCTCCGATGAGCAGTTCTTC.

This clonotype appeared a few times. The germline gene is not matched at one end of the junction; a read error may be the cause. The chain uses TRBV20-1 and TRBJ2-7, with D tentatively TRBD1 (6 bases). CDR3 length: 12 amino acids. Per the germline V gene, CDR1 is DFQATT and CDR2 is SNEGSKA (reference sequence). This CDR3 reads CSTRGGRYEQYF. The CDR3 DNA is TGCAGTACTAGAGGGGGTCGGTACGAGCAGTACTTC.

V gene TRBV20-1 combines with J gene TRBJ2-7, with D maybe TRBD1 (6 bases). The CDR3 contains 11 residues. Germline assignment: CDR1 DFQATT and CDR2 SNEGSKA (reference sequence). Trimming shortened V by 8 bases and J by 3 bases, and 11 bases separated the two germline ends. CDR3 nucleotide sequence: TGCAGTTCTGGACAGATCTACGAGCAGTACTTC. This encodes CSSGQIYEQYF.